This entry concerns a single TCR beta chain. This clonotype was picked up many times. Its recognized antigen is unknown. No much larger clone is present one base from it, and per-base qualities are unavailable. The CDR3 numbers 12 residues from cysteine through phenylalanine. Left in the record is the CDR3 DNA by itself, 36 bases read in frame from the first base. The junction carries 5 bases between V and J, which are trimmed by 2 bases and 4 bases respectively. As encoded in the germline V gene, CDR1 is MNHEY while CDR2 is SVGAGI. This entry is derived from a study of response to subunit inactivated influenza vaccine (dated by TCRdb to the late 2010s). About the investigation overall: Deep quantitative profiling of the T cell receptor repertoire was used in the study to follow responses to a trivalent subunit inactivated influenza vaccine. Study-wide conclusions, independent of this receptor: The authors proposed that each seasonal influenza vaccination may bring in only a limited number of new T cells.

Library preparation employed RT-PCR. For sequencing, an Illumina HiSeq 2500 was employed. TCRdb passed the public sequencing reads through fastp at Q25 and MiXCR, retaining productive beta sequences. Each CDR3 protein gets just one entry, which takes the most common genes and DNA from the rows behind it. This sample lists 590,000 or so distinct CDR3 sequences; around 15% were detected once. Jointly, the top ten make up approximately 7.6% of the sample. The specimen comprised PBMCs from blood, sampled 14 to 15 days before vaccination. The TCR originated in a man between 50 and 59 years old who received an inactivated influenza vaccine. Donor details come from another sample of the same person, matched by shared clones. The chain links TRBV6-5 with TRBJ2-5; a confident D gene designation cannot be given. The CDR3 reads as follows: CASSYGGETQYF. The base sequence is TGTGCCAGCAGTTACGGCGGAGAGACCCAGTACTTC.